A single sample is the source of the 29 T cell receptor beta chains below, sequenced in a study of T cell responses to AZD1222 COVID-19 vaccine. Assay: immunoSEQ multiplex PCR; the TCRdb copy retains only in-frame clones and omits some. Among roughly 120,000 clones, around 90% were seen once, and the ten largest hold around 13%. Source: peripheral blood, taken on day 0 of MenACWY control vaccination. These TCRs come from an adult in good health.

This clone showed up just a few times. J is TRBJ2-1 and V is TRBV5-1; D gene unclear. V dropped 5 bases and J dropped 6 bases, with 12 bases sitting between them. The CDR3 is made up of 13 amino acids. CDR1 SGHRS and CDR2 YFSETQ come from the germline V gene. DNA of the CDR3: TGCGCCAGCAGATGGGCCGACTCCAATGAGCAGTTCTTC. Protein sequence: CASRWADSNEQFF.

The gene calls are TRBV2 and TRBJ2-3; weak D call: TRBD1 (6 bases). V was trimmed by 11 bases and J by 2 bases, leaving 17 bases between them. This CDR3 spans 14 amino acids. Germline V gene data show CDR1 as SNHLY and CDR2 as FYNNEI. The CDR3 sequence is CAGERQAPTDTQYF. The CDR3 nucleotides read TGTGCCGGAGAAAGACAGGCCCCCACAGATACGCAGTATTTT.

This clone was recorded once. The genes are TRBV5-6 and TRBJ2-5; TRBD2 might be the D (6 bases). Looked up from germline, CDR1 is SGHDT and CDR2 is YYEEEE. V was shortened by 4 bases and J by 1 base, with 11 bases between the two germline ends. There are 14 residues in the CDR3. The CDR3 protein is CASSRAGFQETQYF. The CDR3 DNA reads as TGTGCCAGCAGCCGGGCGGGGTTCCAAGAGACCCAGTACTTC. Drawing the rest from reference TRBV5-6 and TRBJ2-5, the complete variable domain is DAGVTQSPTHLIKTRGQQVTLRCSPKSGHDTVSWYQQALGQGPQFIFQYYEEEERQRGNFPDRFSGHQFPNYSSELNVNALLLGDSALYLCASSRAGFQETQYFGPGTRLLVL.

The CDR3 coding sequence is TGTGCCAGCAGCCCCATCAATCAGCCCCAGCATTTT. Its protein product is CASSPINQPQHF. The chain joins TRBV28 to TRBJ1-5; D not resolved. Germline-derived CDR1 and CDR2 are MDHEN and SYDVKM. V dropped 6 bases and J dropped 3 bases, with 6 bases sitting between them. There are 12 residues in the CDR3.

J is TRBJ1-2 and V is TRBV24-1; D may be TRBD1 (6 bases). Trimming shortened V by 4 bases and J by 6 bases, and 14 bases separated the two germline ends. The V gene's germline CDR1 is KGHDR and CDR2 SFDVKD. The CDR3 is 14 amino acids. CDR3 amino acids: CATSDRRGLNGYTF. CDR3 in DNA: TGTGCCACCAGTGACCGGCGGGGGCTCAATGGCTACACCTTC.

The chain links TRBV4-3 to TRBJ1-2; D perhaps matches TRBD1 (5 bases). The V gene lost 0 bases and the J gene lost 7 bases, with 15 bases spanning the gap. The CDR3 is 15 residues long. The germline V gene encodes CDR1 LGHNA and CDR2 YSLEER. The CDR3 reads CASSQERNRLSGYTF. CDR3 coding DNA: TGCGCCAGCAGCCAAGAGAGGAACAGGCTAAGTGGCTACACCTTC.

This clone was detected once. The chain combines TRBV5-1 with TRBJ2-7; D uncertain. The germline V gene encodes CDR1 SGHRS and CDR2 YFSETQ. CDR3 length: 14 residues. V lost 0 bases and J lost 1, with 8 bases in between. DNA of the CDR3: TGCGCCAGCAGCTTGGATGCCAGTTCCTACGAGCAGTACTTC. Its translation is CASSLDASSYEQYF.

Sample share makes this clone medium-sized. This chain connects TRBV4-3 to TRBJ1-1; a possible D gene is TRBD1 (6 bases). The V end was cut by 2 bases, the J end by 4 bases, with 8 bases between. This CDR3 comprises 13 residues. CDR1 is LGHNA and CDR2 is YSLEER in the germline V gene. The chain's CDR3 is CASSQTGTTEAFF. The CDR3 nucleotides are TGCGCCAGCAGCCAAACAGGGACCACTGAAGCTTTCTTT.

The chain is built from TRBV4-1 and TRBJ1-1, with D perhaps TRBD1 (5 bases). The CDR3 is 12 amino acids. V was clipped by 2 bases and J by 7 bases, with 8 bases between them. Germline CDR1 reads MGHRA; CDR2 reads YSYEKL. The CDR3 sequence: CASSQRGFEAFF. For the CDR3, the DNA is TGCGCCAGCAGCCAAAGGGGCTTTGAAGCTTTCTTT.

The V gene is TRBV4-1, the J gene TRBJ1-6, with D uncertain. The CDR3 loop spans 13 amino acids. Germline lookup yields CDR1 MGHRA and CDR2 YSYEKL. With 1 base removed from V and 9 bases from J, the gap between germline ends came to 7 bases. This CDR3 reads CASSQVLASPLHF. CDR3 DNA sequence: TGCGCCAGCAGCCAAGTATTGGCTTCACCCCTCCACTTT.

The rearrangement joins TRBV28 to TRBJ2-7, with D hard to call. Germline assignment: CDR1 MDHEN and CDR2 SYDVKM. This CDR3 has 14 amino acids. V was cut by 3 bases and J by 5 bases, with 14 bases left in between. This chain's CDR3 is CASSFALAGDEQYF. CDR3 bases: TGTGCCAGCAGTTTCGCACTGGCCGGCGACGAGCAGTACTTC.

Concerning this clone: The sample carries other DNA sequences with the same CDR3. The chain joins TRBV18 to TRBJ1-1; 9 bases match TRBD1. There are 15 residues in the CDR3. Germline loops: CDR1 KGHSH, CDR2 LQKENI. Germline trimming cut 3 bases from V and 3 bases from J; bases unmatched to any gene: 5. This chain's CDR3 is CASSPGQGRDTEAFF. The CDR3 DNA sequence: TGTGCCAGCTCACCGGGACAGGGTCGGGACACTGAAGCTTTCTTT.

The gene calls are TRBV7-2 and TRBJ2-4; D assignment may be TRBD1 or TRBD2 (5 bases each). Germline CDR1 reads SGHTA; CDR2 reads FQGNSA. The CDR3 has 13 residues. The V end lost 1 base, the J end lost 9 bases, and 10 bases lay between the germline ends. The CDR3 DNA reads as TGTGCCAGCAGCTTAGAGGGACGGGGCATTCAGTACTTC. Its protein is CASSLEGRGIQYF.

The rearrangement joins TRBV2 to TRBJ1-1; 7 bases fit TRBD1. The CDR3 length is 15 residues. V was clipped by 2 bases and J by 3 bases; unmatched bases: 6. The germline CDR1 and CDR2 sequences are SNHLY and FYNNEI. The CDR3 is CASSETDREDTEAFF. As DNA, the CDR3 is TGTGCCAGCAGTGAAACAGACAGGGAGGACACTGAAGCTTTCTTT. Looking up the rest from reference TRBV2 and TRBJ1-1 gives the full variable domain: EPEVTQTPSHQVTQMGQEVILRCVPISNHLYFYWYRQILGQKVEFLVSFYNNEISEKSEIFDDQFSVERPDGSNFTLKIRSTKLEDSAMYFCASSETDREDTEAFFGQGTRLTVV.

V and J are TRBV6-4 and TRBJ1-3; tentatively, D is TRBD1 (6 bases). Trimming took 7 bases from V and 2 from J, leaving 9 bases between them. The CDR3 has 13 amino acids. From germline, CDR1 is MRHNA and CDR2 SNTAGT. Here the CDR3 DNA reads TGTGCCAGCACCTACAGGGCTGGAAACACCATATATTTT. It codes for CASTYRAGNTIYF.

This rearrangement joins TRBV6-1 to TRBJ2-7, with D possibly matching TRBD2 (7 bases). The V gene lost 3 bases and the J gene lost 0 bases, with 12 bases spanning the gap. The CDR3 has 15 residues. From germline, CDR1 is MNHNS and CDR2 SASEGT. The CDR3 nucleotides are TGTGCCAGCAGTGATAGGGGGGGTACCTCCTACGAGCAGTACTTC. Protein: CASSDRGGTSYEQYF.

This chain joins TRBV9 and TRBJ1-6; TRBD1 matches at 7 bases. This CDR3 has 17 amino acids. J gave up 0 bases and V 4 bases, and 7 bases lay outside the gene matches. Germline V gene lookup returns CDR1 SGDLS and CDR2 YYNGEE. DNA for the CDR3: TGTGCCAGCAGCCCCGAACAGGGGAGCTCCTATAATTCACCCCTCCACTTT. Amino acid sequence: CASSPEQGSSYNSPLHF. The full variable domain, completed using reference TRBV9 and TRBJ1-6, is DSGVTQTPKHLITATGQRVTLRCSPRSGDLSVYWYQQSLDQGLQFLIQYYNGEERAKGNILERFSAQQFPDLHSELNLSSLELGDSALYFCASSPEQGSSYNSPLHFGNGTRLTVT.

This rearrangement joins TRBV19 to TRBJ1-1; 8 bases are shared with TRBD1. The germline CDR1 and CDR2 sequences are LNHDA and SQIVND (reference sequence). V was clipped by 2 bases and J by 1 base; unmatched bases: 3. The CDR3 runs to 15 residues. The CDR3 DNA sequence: TGTGCCAGTAGTATATGGGACAGGCAGAACACTGAAGCTTTCTTT. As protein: CASSIWDRQNTEAFF.

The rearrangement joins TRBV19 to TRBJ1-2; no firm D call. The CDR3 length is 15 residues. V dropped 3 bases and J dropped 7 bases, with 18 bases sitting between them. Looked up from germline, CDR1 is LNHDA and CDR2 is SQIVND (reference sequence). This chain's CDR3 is CASSIDARTSSGYTF. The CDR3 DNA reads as TGTGCCAGTAGTATCGATGCCCGGACGTCTAGTGGCTACACCTTC.

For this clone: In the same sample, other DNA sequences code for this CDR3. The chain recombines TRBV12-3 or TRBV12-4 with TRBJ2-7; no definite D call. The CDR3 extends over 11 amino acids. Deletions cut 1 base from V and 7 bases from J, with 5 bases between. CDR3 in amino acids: CASSLGGEQYF. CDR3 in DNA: TGTGCCAGCAGTTTAGGTGGGGAGCAGTACTTC.

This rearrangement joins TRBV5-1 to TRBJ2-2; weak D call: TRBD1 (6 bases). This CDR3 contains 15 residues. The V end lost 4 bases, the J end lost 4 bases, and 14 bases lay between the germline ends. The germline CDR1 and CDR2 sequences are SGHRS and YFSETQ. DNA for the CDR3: TGCGCCAGCAGCCAGCGACAGGATGGCACCGGGGAGCTGTTTTTT. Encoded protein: CASSQRQDGTGELFF. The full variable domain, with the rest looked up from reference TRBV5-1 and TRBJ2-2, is KAGVTQTPRYLIKTRGQQVTLSCSPISGHRSVSWYQQTPGQGLQFLFEYFSETQRNKGNFPGRFSGRQFSNSRSEMNVSTLELGDSALYLCASSQRQDGTGELFFGEGSRLTVL.

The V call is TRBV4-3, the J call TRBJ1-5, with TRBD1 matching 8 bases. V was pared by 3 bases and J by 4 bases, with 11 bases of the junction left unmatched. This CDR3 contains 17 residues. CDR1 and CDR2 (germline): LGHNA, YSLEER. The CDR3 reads CASSQRGGTGLNQPQHF. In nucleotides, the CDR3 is TGCGCCAGCAGCCAGCGAGGGGGGACAGGTTTAAATCAGCCCCAGCATTTT.

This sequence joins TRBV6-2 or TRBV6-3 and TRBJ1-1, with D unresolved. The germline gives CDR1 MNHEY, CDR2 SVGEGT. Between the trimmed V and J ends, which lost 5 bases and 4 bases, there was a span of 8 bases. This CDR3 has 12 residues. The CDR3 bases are TGTGCCAGCAGTGATAGATTCACTGAAGCTTTCTTT. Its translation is CASSDRFTEAFF.

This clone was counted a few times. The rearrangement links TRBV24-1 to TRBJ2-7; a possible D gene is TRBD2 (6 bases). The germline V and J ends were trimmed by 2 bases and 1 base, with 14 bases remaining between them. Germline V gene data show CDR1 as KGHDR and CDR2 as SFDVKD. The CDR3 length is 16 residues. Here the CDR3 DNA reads TGTGCCACCAGTGATTCCGGGACCGGGGGATCCTACGAGCAGTACTTC. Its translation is CATSDSGTGGSYEQYF.

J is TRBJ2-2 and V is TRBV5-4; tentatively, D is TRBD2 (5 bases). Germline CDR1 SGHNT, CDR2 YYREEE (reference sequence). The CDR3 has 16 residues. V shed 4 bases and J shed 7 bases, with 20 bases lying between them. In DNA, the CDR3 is TGTGCCAGCAGCGGCCTCCCAGCGGTTGAAATCGGGGAGCTGTTTTTT. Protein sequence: CASSGLPAVEIGELFF.

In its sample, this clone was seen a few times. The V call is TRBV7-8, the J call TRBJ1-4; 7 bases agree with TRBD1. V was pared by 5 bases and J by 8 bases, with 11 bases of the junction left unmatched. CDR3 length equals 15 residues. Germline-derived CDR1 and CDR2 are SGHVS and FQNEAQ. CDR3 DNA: TGTGCCAGCAGCCCCGTAGGGGGCGAGGAGGAAAAACTGTTTTTT. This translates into CASSPVGGEEEKLFF.

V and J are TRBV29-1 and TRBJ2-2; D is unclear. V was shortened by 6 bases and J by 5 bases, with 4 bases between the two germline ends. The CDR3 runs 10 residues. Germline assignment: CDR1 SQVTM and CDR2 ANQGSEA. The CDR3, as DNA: TGCAGCGTCCTGACCGGGGAGCTGTTTTTT. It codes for CSVLTGELFF.

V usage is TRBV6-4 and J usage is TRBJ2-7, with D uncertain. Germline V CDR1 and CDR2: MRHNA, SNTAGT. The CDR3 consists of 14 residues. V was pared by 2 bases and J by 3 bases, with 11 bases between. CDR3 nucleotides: TGTGCCAGCAGTGACCTAGTTTTAATCTACGAGCAGTACTTC. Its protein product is CASSDLVLIYEQYF.

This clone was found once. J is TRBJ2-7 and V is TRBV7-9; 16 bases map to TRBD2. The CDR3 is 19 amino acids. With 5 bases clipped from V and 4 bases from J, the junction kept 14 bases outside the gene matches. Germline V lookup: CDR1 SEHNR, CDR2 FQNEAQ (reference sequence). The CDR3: CASSPTRGLAGGQQYEQYF. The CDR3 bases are TGTGCCAGCAGCCCAACGCGGGGACTAGCGGGGGGGCAGCAGTACGAGCAGTACTTC.